This TCR beta chain was obtained from a study of CD8 T cells in ankylosing spondylitis. The germline V gene has CDR1 WSHSY and CDR2 SAAADI. CDR3 length: 14 amino acids. The V end was cut by 3 bases, the J end by 7 bases, with 10 bases between. Study-wide findings and caveats: Among TCR beta sequences, a motif of eight highly homologous variants appeared characteristic of ankylosing spondylitis blood. The disease-linked clones had a CD8+ phenotype and low blood frequencies.

Scientists made TCR beta libraries using quantitative 5'-RACE with molecular barcodes. MiXCR, applied by TCRdb to the 5' RACE reads, yields one record per CDR3 protein. The data contain roughly 280,000 distinct CDR3 sequences, 15% to 20% of them seen just once; the ten biggest clones take up around 8%. At least ten counts were recorded for this clonotype. Its antigen is unknown. The sample consisted of blood, either unsorted or a sorted T cell fraction (not recorded which). This sequence originates from a male donor with ankylosing spondylitis or in good health (not recorded which). V and J are TRBV10-2 and TRBJ1-6; a possible D gene is TRBD1 (6 bases). CDR3: CASSDWTENSPLHF. The CDR3 nucleotides read TGCGCCAGCAGTGACTGGACAGAAAATTCACCCCTCCACTTT.